This T cell receptor beta chain was captured in a study of CD8+ T cells in alopecia areata (dated by TCRdb to between 2018 and 2020). With regard to the full study: Treated patients were enrolled in an open-label pilot trial of oral tofacitinib, 5 to 10 mg twice daily, for moderate-to-severe alopecia areata. Patients stayed on tofacitinib for 6 to 18 months and then had 6 months of follow-up off drug so that delayed response and recurrence could be assessed. In treated patients, disease severity was measured using the SALT score, which gives the percentage of scalp surface area affected. High-throughput TCRbeta sequencing was used to examine T cell clonal expansion in alopecia areata in both the C3H/HeJ mouse model and human patients. Scalp tissue and sorted CD4+ and CD8+ peripheral blood T cells from patchy and totalis/universalis alopecia areata patients and from healthy controls were covered by human TCRbeta sequencing. Patients on tofacitinib were biopsied at baseline and after 4 and 24 weeks of treatment, and several of the patients also had a later scalp biopsy. Scalp clonality was compared across normal scalp (n=4), patchy alopecia areata scalp (n=8), and alopecia totalis/universalis scalp (n=8). RNA was extracted with the PAXgene miRNA kit for fixed scalp, the miRNeasy kit for PBMCs, and the RNeasy kit for mouse skin. TCRbeta CDR3 regions were amplified by immunoSEQ multiplex PCR using 35 Vbeta forward and 13 Jbeta reverse primers. Overall study outcomes, separate from this receptor: Scalp TCR repertoire analysis is complicated because resident alphabeta T cells in normal human skin are also sequenced, whereas mouse skin is dominated by gammadelta T cells. TCR sequences shared between patients were less clear than in mice, possibly partly because of HLA diversity in the patient population. Compared with normal scalp, lesional scalp had higher clonality and more expanded CD8+ clones, particularly in alopecia totalis/universalis, a pattern that suggests antigenic drive. Many expanded lesional clones were found to persist in scalp and blood during tofacitinib treatment, and relapse after treatment cessation may be partly explained by this persistence. With tofacitinib, both scalp clonality and the number of expanded CD8+ clones among the top 100 scalp clones went down significantly. Because the treated cohort was small and had only one nonresponder, larger studies are needed to examine links between baseline CD8+ expansion and response.

The method was the immunoSEQ multiplex PCR assay. RNA was extracted from all samples and reverse transcribed into cDNA, which served as template for TCR sequencing. SuperScript III was used for first-strand cDNA synthesis, primed with a 2:1 mix of oligo-dT and random hexamers. A synthetic immune receptor repertoire was used to gauge amplification bias, and whatever bias remained was removed computationally. The published analysis was carried out like this. Raw reads were preprocessed to remove errors, and CDR3 was defined by IMGT conventions from the conserved cysteine to phenylalanine. Clonality was computed as 1 minus the Shannon entropy, with the entropy normalized by log2 of the number of productive unique TCRs. Whether scalp clones were CD4 or CD8 was inferred by matching scalp TCRbeta sequences against CD4 and CD8 repertoires sorted from blood. TCRdb took this table from immuneACCESS and kept in-frame rearrangements with V and J called. Such tables lack part of the clones; where checked against another copy, unresolved V genes explain under half of the gap, and the rest is unexplained. V and J calls and clone size are those listed in that table; D and trimming were worked out from the DNA. Recorded for this sample are about 180,000 clones; less than 75% of them occurred a single time. The ten largest clones capture 16% of the sample.

In regard to this clone: What this receptor recognizes is not known. Qualities for individual bases were not recorded, and no much larger clone is one base off.

Measured from the cysteine to the phenylalanine, the CDR3 is 15 residues long. Left in the record is the CDR3 DNA by itself, 45 bases read in frame from the first base. The germline V gene (reference sequence) yields LNHDA for CDR1 and SQIVND for CDR2. V is reduced by 3 bases and J by 4 bases, leaving a spacing of 15 bases between them. The treatment or condition label of this sample denotes: oral pan-JAK inhibitor, 5-10 mg twice daily. From alopecia areata patients, peripheral blood was collected along with lesional scalp punch biopsies. PBMCs were isolated by density centrifugation and stained for CD3, CD4 and CD8, and CD4+ and CD8+ T cells were sorted on a FACSAria.

The clonotype was recovered from a human donor with alopecia areata. The sample was CD4+ T cells sorted from blood, taken at approximately week 56, from a patient treated with tofacitinib. This chain joins TRBV19 to TRBJ1-1, with no confident D gene call. The DNA reads TGTGCCAGTAGTATTTCAACGGGGTTGGGCACTGAAGCTTTCTTT. This encodes CASSISTGLGTEAFF.